The source of this TCR beta chain is a study of T cell repertoires in cytomegalovirus infection. MiXCR, run by TCRdb on the reads, gives a single entry per CDR3 protein. The data hold fewer than 950,000 distinct CDR3 sequences, with 30% to 35% observed a single time. Germline CDR1 and CDR2: MNHEY and SMNVEV (reference sequence). V shed 3 bases and J shed 5 bases, with 9 bases lying between them. This CDR3 has 13 amino acids. The sample holds a few counts of this clonotype. Its antigen is not identified. V gene TRBV27 combines with J gene TRBJ2-3, with D perhaps matching TRBD1 (5 bases). The input for sequencing was cultured CD8+ T cells from PBMCs, taken from culture after CMV antigen stimulation. The source of this sequence is a human donor in good health (CMV status not recorded). Some clones in this sample may be carry-over from other donors' samples. The CDR3: CASSFSGKDTQYF. CDR3 bases: TGTGCCAGCAGTTTCTCAGGGAAAGATACGCAGTATTTT.